This T cell receptor (beta chain) appears in the sequencing data of a study of T cell repertoires and leukemia-associated antigens (dated by TCRdb to the late 2010s). With regard to the full study: Around 16 million effective reads were obtained overall, with each sample giving about 5.1 to 6.6 million read pairs and roughly 3 to 5.0 million effective reads. Using in vitro peptide stimulation of healthy T cells, the study set out to figure out what antigen is recognized by a TCR Vbeta21 clone that had previously been found in CML patients. Paper-wide results and their limitations: Antigen specificity and function of the expanded clones were not tested directly and required further investigation. Across the four groups, there were no significant differences in the numbers of Vbeta genes (approximately 63), Jbeta genes (over twelve), VDJ rearrangements, or unique CDR3s.

As a first step, CD3+ T cells were rested overnight at approximately 2.3 million cells/mL in RPMI 1640 lacking fetal bovine serum. MACS immunomagnetic beads were used, per the manufacturer's instructions, to isolate CD3+ T cells from PBMCs. TRIzol reagent was used to extract total RNA from the cultured T cells. 5' rapid amplification of cDNA ends (5'RACE) was used to amplify TCRbeta libraries from RNA. Before sequencing, library concentration and integrity were assessed using Qubit, an Agilent instrument, and quantitative PCR. Qualified libraries were sequenced on Illumina HiSeq or MiSeq by a commercial service provider. The source study handled its data this way. TCR sequences in each sample were identified using MiXCR version 1.8.2. Qualified clones required a CDR3 longer than four amino acids, an in-frame nucleotide length, and no stop codon. An effective read was defined as a read containing the complete CDR3 structure. RT-PCR with 24 Vbeta primers, GeneScan spectratyping, and Sanger sequencing were used to validate expanded clones. Using fastp at Q25 and MiXCR, TCRdb reprocessed the public reads and kept productive beta chains. Entries that share a CDR3 protein sequence are merged under the most common genes and DNA. What appears here as the V and J calls and clone size reflects TCRdb's work, not the paper's. For this sample the table gives approximately 10,000 distinct CDR3 sequences, of which 40% to 45% were detected only once. Jointly, the top ten make up less than 70% of the sample.

Concerning this clonotype: Its antigen target is currently unknown. No much larger clone exists at a distance of one base, and base qualities are not known.

CDR3 length: 14 amino acids, cysteine to phenylalanine. The DNA shown is the 42-base CDR3, in frame from base 1. The germline V and J ends show losses of 0 bases and 2 bases respectively, and no gene match explains 2 bases of the junction. The germline V gene provides CDR1 SGHDT and CDR2 YYEEEE. This receptor chain uses TRBV5-6 and TRBJ2-7, and 7 bases in between align with TRBD1. Sequenced sample: CD3+ T cells sorted from blood and cultured. The receptor was isolated from a female donor in good health. The DNA is as follows: TGTGCCAGCAGCTTGGAGACAGGGACCTACGAGCAGTACTTC. Its amino acids are CASSLETGTYEQYF.